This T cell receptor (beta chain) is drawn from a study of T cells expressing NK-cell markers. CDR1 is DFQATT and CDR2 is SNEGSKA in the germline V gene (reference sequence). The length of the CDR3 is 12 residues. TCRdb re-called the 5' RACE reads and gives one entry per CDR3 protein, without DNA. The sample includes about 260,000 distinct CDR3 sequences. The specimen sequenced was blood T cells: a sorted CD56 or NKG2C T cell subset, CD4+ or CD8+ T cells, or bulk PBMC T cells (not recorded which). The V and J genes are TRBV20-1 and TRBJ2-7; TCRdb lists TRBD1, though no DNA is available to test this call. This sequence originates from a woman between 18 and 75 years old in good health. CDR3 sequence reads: CSAQSQGREQYF.